The 7 T cell receptor beta chains listed next were all sequenced from one sample in a study of shared clonotypes between healthy human individuals. Naive CD8 cells were CD45RO-negative, positively selected for CCR7, excluding terminally differentiated effector memory CD45RA+ cells. Produced via immunoSEQ multiplex PCR; TCRdb's table is partial and in-frame only. The repertoire holds around 600,000 clones, with roughly 98% as singletons. The sequenced material came from naive CD8+ T cells sorted from blood. The receptors stem from a man younger than 45 in good health.

The chain uses TRBV10-3 and TRBJ2-7, with D perhaps matching TRBD2 (5 bases). Germline-derived CDR1 and CDR2 are ENHRY and SYGVKD. V lost 6 bases and J lost 6, with 9 bases in between. The CDR3 is 11 residues long. This CDR3 reads CAIRAGSEQYF. The CDR3 DNA is TGTGCCATCAGGGCTGGGAGCGAGCAGTACTTC.

The J gene is TRBJ1-1, the V gene TRBV7-2; 7 bases are shared with TRBD1. J gave up 0 bases and V 3 bases, and 13 bases lay outside the gene matches. From germline, CDR1 is SGHTA and CDR2 FQGNSA. The CDR3 covers 18 residues. CDR3 sequence reads: CASSFPRQGTDMNTEAFF. CDR3 nucleotide sequence: TGTGCCAGCAGCTTCCCGAGACAGGGTACAGACATGAACACTGAAGCTTTCTTT.

V is TRBV4-2 and J is TRBJ2-7; a weak D match, TRBD2 (5 bases). This CDR3 contains 16 residues. The V end lost 0 bases, the J end lost 3 bases, and 15 bases lay between the germline ends. The germline CDR1 and CDR2 sequences are LGHNA and YNFKEQ. CDR3 residues: CASSQESSLEGYEQYF. CDR3 DNA: TGTGCCAGCAGCCAAGAATCGTCGCTAGAGGGCTACGAGCAGTACTTC.

The chain combines TRBV7-8 with TRBJ2-7, with D unclear. The CDR3 contains 13 residues. CDR1 is SGHVS and CDR2 is FQNEAQ in the germline V gene. The V gene lost 6 bases and the J gene lost 6 bases, with 15 bases spanning the gap. CDR3 loop: CASRAGWAGEQYF. In DNA form, the CDR3 reads TGTGCCAGCAGGGCTGGCTGGGCCGGCGAGCAGTACTTC.

The J gene is TRBJ1-2, the V gene TRBV9, with TRBD1 identical over 7 bases. The CDR3 sequence is 16 residues long. The ends lost 0 bases at V and 4 bases at J; junction bases unmatched: 9. Germline lookup yields CDR1 SGDLS and CDR2 YYNGEE. The CDR3 DNA is TGTGCCAGCAGCGTAGGAGTCCAGGGACAGAGCTATGGCTACACCTTC. As protein: CASSVGVQGQSYGYTF.

This sequence joins TRBV6-6 and TRBJ2-5, with D hard to call. Germline V gene sequence: CDR1 MNHNY, CDR2 SVGAGI (reference sequence). CDR3 length: 14 amino acids. The V end was cut by 6 bases, the J end by 0 bases, with 11 bases between. Written as DNA, the CDR3 is TGTGCCAGCAGCCGACCGGGCCACCAAGAGACCCAGTACTTC. As protein: CASSRPGHQETQYF.

The chain couples TRBV7-9 to TRBJ2-5, with D perhaps matching TRBD1 or TRBD2 (5 bases each). The CDR3 is 13 amino acids. Germline-derived CDR1 and CDR2 are SEHNR and FQNEAQ (reference sequence). The ends were cut back, 5 bases at V and 3 bases at J, with 10 bases in the middle. CDR3: CASSIGTEETQYF. The CDR3 DNA reads as TGTGCCAGCAGCATCGGGACCGAAGAGACCCAGTACTTC.